This TCR beta chain was obtained from a study of early T cells in non-severe SARS-CoV-2 infection. TCRdb re-derived calls from the 5' RACE reads in MiXCR, one entry per CDR3 protein. The profile shows approximately 26,000 distinct CDR3 sequences, roughly 4.4% of them singletons. This CDR3 spans 17 amino acids. Germline values: CDR1 MGHRA, CDR2 YSYEKL. The J segment lost 2 bases and the V segment lost 4 bases, leaving 13 bases of the junction unmatched. This clonotype was counted at least ten times. This sequence originates from an adult who was a healthcare worker with PCR-confirmed SARS-CoV-2 infection or an uninfected control (not recorded which). The chain carries TRBV4-1 and TRBJ2-7, with 8 bases matching TRBD2. What was sequenced was whole blood. CDR3 sequence reads: CASSLTPQRELPYEQYF. Here the CDR3 DNA reads TGCGCCAGCAGCCTTACCCCTCAGCGGGAGCTTCCCTACGAGCAGTACTTC.